This is a list of T cell receptor beta chains from one sample in a study of T cell repertoires in cytomegalovirus infection. TCRdb re-analysed the reads in MiXCR, keeping a single row per CDR3 protein. In the table there are approximately 490,000 distinct CDR3 sequences, 11% of which are singletons. Material: PBMCs. These receptors all come from a human donor in good health (CMV status not recorded). Some clones in this sample may be carry-over from other donors' samples. Each CDR3 is given with its conserved first and last residue. Fields, in order: J gene, D gene, V gene, CDR3 protein. A D gene is named only where the DNA matches it firmly.

>TRBJ2-7|TRBD2|TRBV6-5
CASRPGTSGTYEQYF
>TRBJ2-6|TRBD2|TRBV19
CASSTVDGTSGSGANVLTF
>TRBJ2-7|TRBD2|TRBV18
CASSPPSSGSYEQYF
>TRBJ2-7|TRBD2|TRBV27
CASSLKSSGAPYEQYF
>TRBJ1-1|TRBD1|TRBV28
CASSWDSLNTEAFF
>TRBJ1-2|NA|TRBV11-2
CTSSLDDSYGYTF
>TRBJ2-5|NA|TRBV7-8
CASRTQQSTGGVFLETQYF
>TRBJ1-1|NA|TRBV7-7
CASSLLPGSMNTEAFF
>TRBJ2-2|NA|TRBV5-4
CASSLSWGAQDTGELFF
>TRBJ2-7|NA|TRBV20-1
CSARKPGARTGSSYEQYF
>TRBJ2-5|TRBD1|TRBV12-3/TRBV12-4
CASSPGQTPLRGETQYF
>TRBJ2-1|NA|TRBV5-6
CASSLWGRPDEQFF
>TRBJ2-1|TRBD2|TRBV10-3
CAITSGLAGDNEQFF
>TRBJ1-5|NA|TRBV28
CATQAGGSSNQPQHF
>TRBJ2-5|TRBD2|TRBV13
CASSLGLAGDEETQYF
>TRBJ2-3|TRBD2|TRBV29-1
CSVARLAESTDTQYF
>TRBJ2-3|NA|TRBV7-3
CASSLTGDTDTQYF